The next 8 T cell receptor beta chains were all read from a single sample in a study of cytomegalovirus exposure and HLA in healthy donors. Clones were sequenced by immunoSEQ multiplex PCR, and TCRdb holds only the in-frame ones, with some missing. The sample carries 55,000 to 80,000 clones, 95% recorded once. The source material was PBMCs. The receptors derive from a woman under 30 in good health and CMV-seropositive.

The chain recombines TRBV5-1 with TRBJ2-2; D is ambiguous. The germline V gene has CDR1 SGHRS and CDR2 YFSETQ. This CDR3 spans 13 amino acids. Trimming stripped 4 bases from V and 4 bases from J, with 8 bases between. CDR3 amino acids: CASSQTGTGELFF. The CDR3 bases are TGCGCCAGCAGCCAGACGGGCACCGGGGAGCTGTTTTTT.

Written as DNA, the CDR3 is TGCGCCAGCAGCCAAGGGGGGACAGTTAATGAAAAACTGTTTTTT. It specifies CASSQGGTVNEKLFF. The chain uses TRBV4-1 and TRBJ1-4, with TRBD1 matching 7 bases. Germline CDR1 MGHRA, CDR2 YSYEKL. V was clipped by 1 base and J by 4 bases; unmatched bases: 3. The CDR3 loop spans 15 amino acids.

The chain couples TRBV6-5 to TRBJ1-5; TRBD1 might be the D (6 bases). V lost 5 bases and J 2 bases, leaving 13 bases between the germline ends. Germline CDR1 reads MNHEY; CDR2 reads SVGAGI. CDR3 length equals 15 residues. The CDR3 sequence: CASSGVPGGNQPQHF. CDR3 nucleotides: TGTGCCAGCAGTGGAGTTCCAGGGGGCAATCAGCCCCAGCATTTT.

The rearrangement links TRBV28 to TRBJ2-5; 7 bases agree with TRBD2. The V gene end was trimmed by 2 bases and the J gene end by 5 bases; junction bases not matched to a gene: 8. Germline values: CDR1 MDHEN, CDR2 SYDVKM. The CDR3 is 15 amino acids. The CDR3, as DNA: TGTGCCAGCAGTTTAGGGGGAGGGATAGGGGAGACCCAGTACTTC. Its translation: CASSLGGGIGETQYF.

This chain uses TRBV19 with TRBJ1-2; D unresolved. The CDR3 has 13 amino acids. Germline V lookup: CDR1 LNHDA, CDR2 SQIVND (reference sequence). V lost 7 bases and J 4 bases, leaving 13 bases between the germline ends. The CDR3 here is CASTEASFYGYTF. CDR3 DNA: TGTGCCAGTACTGAGGCATCGTTCTATGGCTACACCTTC.

The genes are TRBV19 and TRBJ1-4, with D perhaps matching TRBD1 (5 bases). The V gene lost 6 bases and the J gene lost 11 bases, with 19 bases spanning the gap. The germline V gene has CDR1 LNHDA and CDR2 SQIVND (reference sequence). The CDR3 sequence is 14 residues long. CDR3 DNA sequence: TGTGCCAGTAGCCCAACCGGAGGGGACGGGAAACTGTTTTTT. Its translation: CASSPTGGDGKLFF. The full variable domain, with the rest looked up from reference TRBV19 and TRBJ1-4, is DGGITQSPKYLFRKEGQNVTLSCEQNLNHDAMYWYRQDPGQGLRLIYYSQIVNDFQKGDIAEGYSVSREKKESFPLTVTSAQKNPTAFYLCASSPTGGDGKLFFGSGTQLSVL.

The rearrangement uses TRBV19 and TRBJ2-7, with a weak D call TRBD1 (5 bases). CDR1 is LNHDA, CDR2 SQIVND, per germline (reference sequence). Trimming stripped 1 base from V and 3 bases from J, with 16 bases between. The CDR3 has 16 amino acids. The DNA for the CDR3 is TGTGCCAGTAGTATAGGGCGACAGCCTACCGTCTACGAGCAGTACTTC. It encodes CASSIGRQPTVYEQYF.

The genes are TRBV11-1 and TRBJ2-3; D is possibly TRBD1 (5 bases). This CDR3 has 15 amino acids. CDR1 SGHAT and CDR2 FQDESV come from the germline V gene (reference sequence). V lost 8 bases and J 1 base, leaving 16 bases between the germline ends. CDR3 loop: CASAAPGSRTDTQYF. In nucleotides, the CDR3 is TGTGCCAGCGCTGCCCCAGGGTCGCGCACAGATACGCAGTATTTT. The full variable domain, completed using reference TRBV11-1 and TRBJ2-3, is EAEVAQSPRYKITEKSQAVAFWCDPISGHATLYWYRQILGQGPELLVQFQDESVVDDSQLPKDRFSAERLKGVDSTLKIQPAELGDSAMYLCASAAPGSRTDTQYFGPGTRLTVL.